This TCR beta chain was identified in a study of patients and donors after allogeneic stem cell transplantation. V lost 6 bases to trimming and J lost 7 bases; unmatched junction nucleotides: 0. Germline CDR1 and CDR2: LGHDT and YNNKEL (reference sequence). The CDR3 has 11 residues. Using its own MiXCR run on the RT-PCR reads, TCRdb lists one record per CDR3 protein. The table includes more than 150,000 distinct CDR3 sequences, roughly 22% detected once. The sequencing input was blood, either unsorted or a sorted T cell fraction (not recorded which). This sequence originates from a human donor who was either an allogeneic HSCT recipient or a stem cell or donor lymphocyte infusion donor (not recorded which). It is not recorded whose cells these are; they may come from a transplant donor. This rearrangement joins TRBV3-1 to TRBJ1-1, with 9 bases identical to TRBD1. This CDR3 is CASRGQGEAFF. For the CDR3, the DNA is TGTGCCAGCAGGGGACAGGGTGAAGCTTTCTTT.